This T cell receptor beta chain was sequenced during a study of cytomegalovirus exposure and HLA in healthy donors. With 60 Vbeta and 13 Jbeta primers, the PCR was carried out. Clones were sequenced by immunoSEQ multiplex PCR, and TCRdb holds only the in-frame ones, with some missing. The sample has more than 90,000 clones, approximately 74% seen once. The V gene lost 3 bases and the J gene lost 6 bases, with 3 bases spanning the gap. Germline-derived CDR1 and CDR2 are SGDLS and YYNGEE. This CDR3 comprises 11 residues. As concerns this clone: Its specificity is not known.

Whole-study results and caveats: Roughly uniform sequencing depth across donors was assumed, possibly incorrectly. The majority of TCR sequences were rare, yet some public TCRs appeared in many donors.

The receptor was derived from a woman between 50 and 59 years old in good health and CMV-seropositive. J is TRBJ1-4 and V is TRBV9; D not certain. What was sequenced was PBMCs. CDR3 loop: CASSADEKLFF. CDR3 coding DNA: TGTGCCAGCAGCGCGGATGAAAAACTGTTTTTT. Drawing the rest from reference TRBV9 and TRBJ1-4, the complete variable domain is DSGVTQTPKHLITATGQRVTLRCSPRSGDLSVYWYQQSLDQGLQFLIQYYNGEERAKGNILERFSAQQFPDLHSELNLSSLELGDSALYFCASSADEKLFFGSGTQLSVL.